This T cell receptor (beta chain) appears in the sequencing data of a study of OX40 agonist ivuxolimab in advanced cancers. Background for the entire study: The costimulatory receptor OX40 (CD134) was targeted by ivuxolimab, a fully human IgG2 agonistic monoclonal antibody. In the dose-escalation cohort, roughly 80% of patients were male, and the mean age was roughly 60 years, with a range of about 23 to 85. The paper covers the monotherapy dose-escalation part of the phase I ivuxolimab trial, which included N ≈ 52 patients. The point of sequencing TCRbeta in the periphery was to test whether ivuxolimab changed TCR sequence diversity and drove clonal T-cell expansion. Of the approximately 50 patients in dose escalation, some 20 had hepatocellular carcinoma, about 15 had melanoma, 9 had renal cell carcinoma and 9 had head and neck cancer. Patients were allowed to have had prior anti-PD-1, anti-PD-L1 or anti-CTLA-4 therapy, and 40% of the dose-escalation patients had previously received checkpoint inhibitors. Intravenous ivuxolimab was administered to patients every 2 weeks at six dose levels: 0.01, 0.1, 0.3, 1.5, 3 and 10 mg/kg. Partial responses occurred in three dose-escalation patients, of whom one had hepatocellular carcinoma and two had cutaneous melanoma.

As to this clone: Its antigen is currently not known. Per-base qualities were not stored, and no clone one base away is much larger.

The trial excluded patients who had a history of autoimmune disease or were on systemic immunosuppression. In every dose cohort, peripheral blood was drawn for TCR sequencing at baseline, cycle 4 day 1, and cycle 7 day 1. The samples were drawn from a first-in-human, open-label, multicenter phase I dose-escalation trial of ivuxolimab. Adults with locally advanced or metastatic melanoma, renal cell carcinoma, hepatocellular carcinoma or head and neck squamous cell carcinoma were enrolled in the trial. CD4+ and CD8+ T cells were sorted separately from peripheral blood before TCR sequencing. The germline V gene sets CDR1 to SGHTA and CDR2 to FQGTGA. There are 18 amino acids in the CDR3, from cysteine to phenylalanine inclusive. The entry retains the CDR3 DNA only, 54 bases that are in frame from base 1. Clipping removes 6 bases from V and 5 bases from J, with 16 as the unmatched junction base count.

For sequencing of the TCRbeta CDR3 region, genomic DNA was extracted from the sorted cells. The immunoSEQ Assay was used to sequence the TCRbeta CDR3 regions. TCRdb re-hosts the immuneACCESS table, in-frame sequences only. Its copies lack some clones; in the studies checked, an unresolved V gene accounts for under half of them, and the cause for the rest is not known. Here the sample has tens of thousands of clones; around 86% occur a single time. The top ten clones comprise over 0.25% of the sample. General findings and caveats noted by the study authors: In the 0.1-3.0 mg/kg groups, partial responders were among the patients with the lowest normalized peripheral clonal expansion, particularly in CD8+ T cells. The antigen specificity of the peripheral T cells that underwent clonal expansion was not determined. After ivuxolimab, more expanded clones were found on average in CD8+ T cells than in CD4+ T cells. Low levels of normalized T-cell clonal expansion were also seen in some nonresponding patients. At doses of 0.1 to 3.0 mg/kg, clonal expansion of both CD4+ and CD8+ T cells in blood was seen between baseline and week 6.

This chain is built from TRBV7-3 and TRBJ2-1, and 10 junction bases match TRBD1. Sequencing used CD4+ or CD8+ T cells sorted from blood, obtained in a trial of the OX40 agonist ivuxolimab. This clonotype was sampled from an adult with an advanced solid tumor such as melanoma, head and neck, liver or kidney cancer. CDR3 protein: CASRYRDRGFFFHNEQFF. The DNA sequence is as follows: TGTGCCAGCAGGTACCGGGACAGGGGTTTTTTTTTCCACAATGAGCAGTTCTTC.